These 26 T cell receptor beta chains came from one sample sequenced in a study of shared clonotypes between healthy human individuals. Naive CD8 cells were CD45RO-negative, positively selected for CCR7, excluding terminally differentiated effector memory CD45RA+ cells. Some clones are missing from TCRdb's copy, which holds only in-frame ones; the method was immunoSEQ multiplex PCR. This sample has about 2.1 million clones, with approximately 92% found just once. What was sequenced was naive CD8+ T cells from PBMCs. Source of these receptors: a man younger than 30 in good health. Some clones in this sample may be carry-over from other donors' samples.

This clone was counted between two and nine times. The chain couples TRBV29-1 to TRBJ1-1; 7 bases match TRBD1. With V trimmed by 7 bases and J by 3 bases, 5 bases remained unmatched. The CDR3 has 12 residues. Germline assignment: CDR1 SQVTM and CDR2 ANQGSEA. CDR3 coding DNA: TGCAGCGCACCGACAGGGCACACTGAAGCTTTCTTT. This gives the protein CSAPTGHTEAFF.

The chain uses TRBV5-6 and TRBJ2-7, with 9 bases lining up with TRBD2. Unmatched junction bases numbered 3, after V lost 2 bases and J lost 0 bases. From germline, CDR1 is SGHDT and CDR2 YYEEEE. The CDR3 is 15 residues long. In DNA form, the CDR3 reads TGTGCCAGCAGCTTCAGTAGCGGGGGCTCCTACGAGCAGTACTTC. As protein: CASSFSSGGSYEQYF.

To note about this clone: Other nucleotide sequences in the sample specify the same CDR3. The chain is built from TRBV9 and TRBJ2-7; 10 bases line up with TRBD2. Germline-derived CDR1 and CDR2 are SGDLS and YYNGEE. The CDR3 totals 16 residues. With V trimmed by 0 bases and J by 4 bases, 7 bases remained unmatched. This CDR3 reads CASSVGGAGGFYEQYF. CDR3 in DNA: TGTGCCAGCAGCGTAGGGGGAGCGGGAGGGTTTTACGAGCAGTACTTC.

The gene calls are TRBV4-1 and TRBJ2-5; possibly TRBD1 or TRBD2 for D (5 bases each). V shed 2 bases and J shed 1 base, with 11 bases lying between them. The CDR3 sequence is 15 residues long. CDR1 and CDR2 (germline): MGHRA, YSYEKL. The CDR3 DNA follows: TGCGCCAGCAGCCAAAGATCGGGGCCCCAAGAGACCCAGTACTTC. Its translation: CASSQRSGPQETQYF.

This chain links TRBV30 with TRBJ1-1; 8 nucleotides match TRBD1. Germline assignment: CDR1 GTSNPN and CDR2 SVGIG (reference sequence). This CDR3 region has 14 residues. The V gene end was trimmed by 3 bases and the J gene end by 5 bases; junction bases not matched to a gene: 8. The CDR3 here is CAWSLRGLGTEAFF. CDR3 coding DNA: TGTGCCTGGAGCCTCAGGGGGCTGGGTACTGAAGCTTTCTTT. Full variable domain (outside the CDR3, taken from reference TRBV30 and TRBJ1-1): SQTIHQWPATLVQPVGSPLSLECTVEGTSNPNLYWYRQAAGRGLQLLFYSVGIGQISSEVPQNLSASRPQDRQFILSSKKLLLSDSGFYLCAWSLRGLGTEAFFGQGTRLTVV.

The rearrangement joins TRBV28 to TRBJ2-7; TRBD2 might be the D (6 bases). V shed 8 bases and J shed 4 bases, with 18 bases lying between them. Germline lookup yields CDR1 MDHEN and CDR2 SYDVKM. This CDR3 spans 14 amino acids. This CDR3 is CASAGRLDMYEQYF. The CDR3 region has the DNA TGTGCCAGCGCCGGGAGACTGGACATGTACGAGCAGTACTTC.

The rearrangement links TRBV15 to TRBJ1-1; no reliable D call. There are 14 residues in the CDR3. Trimming took off 5 bases at V and 5 bases at J, with 15 bases between the two ends. The germline V gene has CDR1 LNHNV and CDR2 YYDKDF (reference sequence). DNA of the CDR3: TGTGCCACCAGCGTCAAAAGGGAATTTACTGAAGCTTTCTTT. Translating it yields CATSVKREFTEAFF.

The V gene is TRBV12-2, the J gene TRBJ2-7; TRBD2 is the table's D call, not checked against the DNA. TRBV12-2 is shown as a pseudogene. CDR3 length: 17 amino acids. CDR3 residues: CASRSRLAGAYTYEQYF. CDR3 nucleotide sequence: TGTGCAAGTCGTTCCCGACTAGCGGGAGCATATACTTACGAGCAGTACTTC.

This clone was seen more than once but under ten times. The J gene is TRBJ2-7, the V gene TRBV7-9; unclear D gene. The CDR3 sequence is 15 residues long. Per germline, CDR1 SEHNR and CDR2 FQNEAQ (reference sequence). V was pared by 1 base and J by 6 bases, with 16 bases between. CDR3 sequence reads: CASSLGSGQISEQYF. The DNA for the CDR3 is TGTGCCAGCAGCTTAGGGTCCGGCCAAATCTCCGAGCAGTACTTC.

CDR3 loop: CASTPRGANVLTF. The CDR3 DNA reads as TGTGCCAGCACCCCTAGGGGGGCCAACGTCCTGACTTTC. The chain recombines TRBV7-9 with TRBJ2-6; D unresolved. Looked up from germline, CDR1 is SEHNR and CDR2 is FQNEAQ (reference sequence). The CDR3 is 13 residues long. Trimming left V 7 bases short and J 4 bases short, with 8 bases between.

The chain employs TRBV19 and TRBJ1-1; 7 nucleotides match TRBD1. This CDR3 has 12 amino acids. CDR1 LNHDA and CDR2 SQIVND come from the germline V gene (reference sequence). V shed 7 bases, J shed 7 bases, and the junction held 6 bases outside the gene matches. The CDR3 nucleotides are TGTGCCAGTAACCTTCAGGGGGATGAAGCTTTCTTT. The encoded protein is CASNLQGDEAFF.

The chain combines TRBV29-1 with TRBJ2-7; D is possibly TRBD2 (5 bases). This CDR3 region has 13 residues. Germline assignment: CDR1 SQVTM and CDR2 ANQGSEA. V dropped 1 base and J dropped 3 bases, with 10 bases sitting between them. CDR3 coding DNA: TGCAGCGTTGAAGGTCAAGAGGGCTACGAGCAGTACTTC. The encoded protein is CSVEGQEGYEQYF.

CDR3 in DNA: TGTGCCAGCAGCTTCGCGGCCAGCTTTGAGCAGTATTTT. Translated: CASSFAASFEQYF. The chain uses TRBV7-3 and TRBJ2-3; no clear D gene. Per germline, CDR1 SGHTA and CDR2 FQGTGA. Trimming shortened V by 3 bases and J by 11 bases, and 15 bases separated the two germline ends. The length of the CDR3 is 13 residues.

The rearrangement joins TRBV28 to TRBJ2-1; 8 nucleotides line up with TRBD2. With V trimmed by 6 bases and J by 8 bases, 12 bases remained unmatched. Per germline, CDR1 MDHEN and CDR2 SYDVKM. CDR3 length: 15 residues. The CDR3 here is CASSPRLALLDEQFF. CDR3 sequence (DNA): TGTGCCAGCAGCCCTCGACTAGCGCTTCTCGATGAGCAGTTCTTC. The full variable domain, in which reference TRBV28 and TRBJ2-1 provide the parts outside the CDR3, is DVKVTQSSRYLVKRTGEKVFLECVQDMDHENMFWYRQDPGLGLRLIYFSYDVKMKEKGDIPEGYSVSREKKERFSLILESASTNQTSMYLCASSPRLALLDEQFFGPGTRLTVL.

The rearrangement links TRBV10-1 to TRBJ2-3; 8 bases are shared with TRBD2. CDR3 length: 16 amino acids. With V trimmed by 3 bases and J by 5 bases, 10 bases remained unmatched. The germline V gene has CDR1 WNHNN and CDR2 SYGVQD (reference sequence). The CDR3 DNA reads as TGCGCCAGCAGTGATGGTCTAGCGGGCGGACGAGATACGCAGTATTTT. Amino acid sequence: CASSDGLAGGRDTQYF.

The chain joins TRBV4-3 to TRBJ2-7; D not certain. V was cut by 0 bases and J by 2 bases, with 5 bases left in between. This CDR3 has 13 residues. Looked up from germline, CDR1 is LGHNA and CDR2 is YSLEER. CDR3 nucleotides: TGCGCCAGCAGCCAAGAGCCAGCCTACGAGCAGTACTTC. Translation gives CASSQEPAYEQYF.

This chain connects TRBV9 to TRBJ1-1; 8 positions match TRBD1. CDR3 length: 14 residues. V shed 3 bases and J 5 bases; nucleotides not matched to a gene: 6. Per germline, CDR1 SGDLS and CDR2 YYNGEE. For the CDR3, the DNA is TGTGCCAGCAGCGGAGGGACAGGAGGGACTGAAGCTTTCTTT. It is translated as CASSGGTGGTEAFF.

The chain recombines TRBV28 with TRBJ2-7; D might be TRBD2 (6 bases). V was pared by 3 bases and J by 3 bases, with 15 bases between. CDR3 length: 15 residues. The germline gives CDR1 MDHEN, CDR2 SYDVKM. CDR3 in DNA: TGTGCCAGCAGTTTTCCCCGGGAGTCTGGCTACGAGCAGTACTTC. Translating gives CASSFPRESGYEQYF.

This clone was detected once. This chain links TRBV29-1 with TRBJ1-2; maybe TRBD1 (5 bases). Trimming took 7 bases from V and 1 from J, leaving 13 bases between them. CDR3 length: 13 amino acids. The germline CDR1 and CDR2 sequences are SQVTM and ANQGSEA. CDR3 residues: CSAQGPVNYGYTF. For the CDR3, the DNA is TGCAGCGCGCAGGGTCCAGTTAACTATGGCTACACCTTC.

This sequence joins TRBV19 and TRBJ1-2, with 8 bases matching TRBD1. This CDR3 is built from 14 residues. V was clipped by 6 bases and J by 10 bases; unmatched bases: 13. CDR1 is LNHDA, CDR2 SQIVND, per germline (reference sequence). The CDR3 is CASRLDRDSFFYTF. Written as DNA, the CDR3 is TGTGCCAGTAGGTTGGACAGGGACTCCTTTTTCTACACCTTC.

V is TRBV2 and J is TRBJ2-5, with 7 bases that match TRBD2. Per germline, CDR1 SNHLY and CDR2 FYNNEI. V was pared by 3 bases and J by 3 bases, with 13 bases of the junction left unmatched. CDR3 length: 17 residues. The CDR3, as DNA: TGTGCCAGCAGTGAGAGTAGAGGCGGGCTAGCGGAAGAGACCCAGTACTTC. Its protein is CASSESRGGLAEETQYF.

This clone came up once. Other DNA sequences in the sample encode the same CDR3. The chain recombines TRBV2 with TRBJ2-7; TRBD1 agrees at 8 bases. The V segment lost 4 bases and the J segment 3 bases; nucleotides outside the gene matches: 2. CDR1 SNHLY and CDR2 FYNNEI come from the germline V gene. The CDR3 runs to 13 residues. The CDR3 DNA reads TGTGCCAGCAGTGCAGGGGGCGGCTACGAGCAGTACTTC. Protein sequence: CASSAGGGYEQYF.

The chain uses TRBV18 and TRBJ1-4; TRBD1 agrees at 8 bases. Germline loops: CDR1 KGHSH, CDR2 LQKENI. This CDR3 has 14 residues. The V and J ends lost 5 bases and 7 bases, in that order; junction bases with no gene match: 6. For the CDR3, the DNA is TGTGCCAGCTCAGCAGGGGGCAGGAGTGAAAAACTGTTTTTT. Encoded protein: CASSAGGRSEKLFF.

The rearrangement links TRBV6-1 to TRBJ2-7, with D possibly being TRBD1 (5 bases). The germline V gene has CDR1 MNHNS and CDR2 SASEGT. The CDR3 loop spans 15 amino acids. V was shortened by 0 bases and J by 4 bases, with 13 bases between the two germline ends. The CDR3 DNA sequence: TGTGCCAGCAGTGAAGCGGGCCCTGGGGCTTACGAGCAGTACTTC. Translating gives CASSEAGPGAYEQYF.

The CDR3 coding sequence is TGTGCCAGCAGCCCTGCTGGCCGGTTAACTGAAGCTTTCTTT. Protein product: CASSPAGRLTEAFF. The V call is TRBV4-2, the J call TRBJ1-1; no clear D. This CDR3 spans 14 amino acids. V was clipped by 4 bases and J by 5 bases, with 14 bases between them. Looked up from germline, CDR1 is LGHNA and CDR2 is YNFKEQ.

The gene calls are TRBV9 and TRBJ2-1, with 16 positions matching TRBD2. Germline values: CDR1 SGDLS, CDR2 YYNGEE. CDR3 length equals 18 residues. V was clipped by 0 bases and J by 4 bases; unmatched bases: 4. The chain's CDR3 is CASSVEGLAGGPYNEQFF. CDR3 in DNA: TGTGCCAGCAGCGTAGAGGGACTAGCGGGAGGGCCTTACAATGAGCAGTTCTTC.